This T cell receptor beta chain was sequenced in a study of blood T cell repertoires in COVID-19. Enrolment of Seattle patients took place during active infection, and they were followed longitudinally. The authors' processing: Amplifying reference gene primers gave estimates of nucleated cell counts. Only in-frame clones appear in the TCRdb table, and some are missing; sequencing was by immunoSEQ multiplex PCR. The V and J calls and clone size are taken from that table; D and trimming were inferred from the DNA. This sample has approximately 340,000 clones; approximately 86% occur once, and the top ten carry more than 7.5%. This clone appeared a single time. Sequencing was carried out using peripheral blood. The source is a man younger than 40 with COVID-19, enrolled during active disease.

The chain's CDR3 is CASSPDTGEQYF. DNA of the CDR3: TGTGCCAGCAGTCCGGACACGGGCGAGCAGTACTTC. This chain connects TRBV28 to TRBJ2-7, with TRBD1 as a possible D gene (5 bases). There are 12 residues in the CDR3. CDR1 MDHEN and CDR2 SYDVKM come from the germline V gene. V was cut by 5 bases and J by 6 bases, with 11 bases left in between.